What follows are 32 T cell receptor beta chains derived from one specimen sequenced in a study of blood T cells in healthy people across ages. A second PCR of 7 to 11 cycles used a sample-barcoded 5' primer and a J-beta primer mix. TCRdb fed the 5' RACE reads into MiXCR, producing one record per CDR3 protein. Counted here are about 1.6 million distinct CDR3 sequences, about 32% occurring once; the ten biggest clones make up around 11%. Sequences were obtained from blood. The receptors were gathered from a woman aged 30 to 39 in good health.

This sequence joins TRBV20-1 and TRBJ2-3; D gene uncertain. From germline, CDR1 is DFQATT and CDR2 SNEGSKA (reference sequence). This CDR3 is built from 13 residues. The V end was cut by 6 bases, the J end by 0 bases, with 10 bases between. CDR3 sequence: CSARIGSTDTQYF. The CDR3 coding sequence is TGCAGTGCCCGTATTGGTAGCACAGATACGCAGTATTTT.

The rearrangement links TRBV11-3 to TRBJ2-1; 11 bases agree with TRBD2. CDR3 size: 15 residues. The germline CDR1 and CDR2 sequences are SGHNT and YENEEA. V dropped 5 bases and J dropped 6; count of bases not matched to a gene: 6. The CDR3 DNA reads TGTGCCAGCAGCAAAGGGACTAGCGGCCTCAATGAGCAGTTCTTC. Translating it yields CASSKGTSGLNEQFF. Looking up the rest from reference TRBV11-3 and TRBJ2-1 gives the full variable domain: EAGVVQSPRYKIIEKKQPVAFWCNPISGHNTLYWYLQNLGQGPELLIRYENEEAVDDSQLPKDRFSAERLKGVDSTLKIQPAELGDSAVYLCASSKGTSGLNEQFFGPGTRLTVL.

As regards this clonotype: Relative to the germline gene, one junction end is altered; a read error may explain this. The V call is TRBV29-1, the J call TRBJ2-7; D remains ambiguous. The CDR3 is made up of 12 amino acids. Germline loops: CDR1 SQVTM, CDR2 ANQGSEA. The CDR3 DNA is TGCAGCGTTCGGCGACCGTCCTACGAGCGGTACTTC. Protein: CSVRRPSYERYF.

This clonotype was counted between two and nine times. V is TRBV5-1 and J is TRBJ2-6; D gene ambiguous. This CDR3 has 18 residues. Germline CDR1 reads SGHRS; CDR2 reads YFSETQ. V was trimmed by 0 bases and J by 0 bases, leaving 13 bases between them. The DNA of the CDR3 is TGCGCCAGCAGCTTGGCGGCAGGCCCCTCCTCTGGGGCCAACGTCCTGACTTTC. Its protein product is CASSLAAGPSSGANVLTF.

The chain combines TRBV10-3 with TRBJ2-7; TRBD2 agrees at 8 bases. The germline CDR1 and CDR2 sequences are ENHRY and SYGVKD. V lost 2 bases, J lost 6 bases, and 6 bases stayed unmatched. The CDR3 has 14 residues. CDR3 protein: CAISERRGDGEQYF. The CDR3 DNA follows: TGTGCCATCAGTGAGCGGCGGGGGGATGGCGAGCAGTACTTC.

This clonotype was observed a handful of times. V and J are TRBV4-1 and TRBJ2-1, with 7 bases fitting TRBD2. The CDR3 is made up of 15 amino acids. In germline, CDR1 is MGHRA, CDR2 YSYEKL. V lost 0 bases, J lost 6 bases, and 5 bases stayed unmatched. CDR3 sequence: CASSQDPVAGNEQFF. CDR3 nucleotides: TGCGCCAGCAGCCAAGATCCGGTAGCGGGCAATGAGCAGTTCTTC.

The V and J genes are TRBV27 and TRBJ2-6; 8 positions agree with TRBD1. This CDR3 region has 19 residues. Trimming cost V 5 bases and J 0 bases; bases outside gene matches: 12. In germline, CDR1 is MNHEY, CDR2 SMNVEV (reference sequence). The CDR3 coding sequence is TGTGCCAGCAGTCTACTATCAGGGGGCGCAAACTCTGGGGCCAACGTCCTGACTTTC. Protein product: CASSLLSGGANSGANVLTF.

This clonotype has only a few counts. The rearrangement uses TRBV2 and TRBJ2-4; D might be TRBD1 (5 bases). Germline CDR1 and CDR2: SNHLY and FYNNEI. Trimming cost V 4 bases and J 3 bases, with 13 bases left between them. CDR3 length: 15 amino acids. Written as DNA, the CDR3 is TGTGCCAGCAGTGCTTGGGGCGGTAGCAAAAACATTCAGTACTTC. It is translated as CASSAWGGSKNIQYF.

This clonotype was seen a handful of times. The chain uses TRBV20-1 and TRBJ2-7, with D unclear. CDR3 length: 11 amino acids. CDR1 is DFQATT and CDR2 is SNEGSKA in the germline V gene (reference sequence). The ends were cut back, 6 bases at V and 3 bases at J, with 9 bases in the middle. CDR3 region: CSAETDYEQYF. The CDR3, as DNA: TGCAGTGCCGAAACGGACTACGAGCAGTACTTC.

There are a few counts of this clonotype. The chain combines TRBV20-1 with TRBJ2-5, with 7 bases matching TRBD2. Germline CDR1 is DFQATT and CDR2 is SNEGSKA (reference sequence). This CDR3 comprises 13 residues. V was pared by 1 base and J by 5 bases, with 4 bases of the junction left unmatched. The CDR3 loop is CSARVLAQETQYF. CDR3 bases: TGCAGTGCTAGAGTACTAGCGCAGGAGACCCAGTACTTC.

The V gene is TRBV6-1, the J gene TRBJ1-1; D may be TRBD1 (6 bases). With 10 bases removed from V and 5 bases from J, the gap between germline ends came to 14 bases. The CDR3 covers 12 residues. Germline V gives CDR1 MNHNS, CDR2 SASEGT. The CDR3 here is CATPKRGTEAFF. In DNA, the CDR3 is TGTGCCACCCCGAAGAGGGGGACTGAAGCTTTCTTT.

With respect to this clonotype: A much more abundant neighbour one base away suggests this may be a read error. The J gene is TRBJ1-5, the V gene TRBV6-6; tentative D call: TRBD1 (5 bases). This CDR3 is 16 amino acids long. CDR1 is MNHNY, CDR2 SVGAGI, per germline (reference sequence). The CDR3 sequence is CASSLTGPRNDQPRHF. Written as DNA, the CDR3 is TGTGCCAGCAGCCTCACGGGGCCGCGGAACGATCAGCCCCGGCATTTT.

DNA of the CDR3: TGTGCCACCAGCAGAGTCACGCGAAACGAGCAGTACTTC. It is translated as CATSRVTRNEQYF. The V gene is TRBV15, the J gene TRBJ2-5; D not resolved. Matching the DNA end better, TRBJ2-7 makes the J call doubtful. The CDR3 runs 13 residues. CDR1 and CDR2 from the germline V gene are LNHNV and YYDKDF (reference sequence).

CDR3 sequence reads: CSASRGTGDYYEQYF. CDR3 in DNA: TGCAGTGCCTCTCGCGGGACAGGGGATTACTACGAGCAGTACTTC. The V and J genes are TRBV20-1 and TRBJ2-7, with TRBD1 matching 10 bases. Germline lookup yields CDR1 DFQATT and CDR2 SNEGSKA (reference sequence). The CDR3 runs to 15 residues. The junction had 11 bases not matched to a gene; V was cut back by 6 bases and J by 3 bases.

J is TRBJ2-4 and V is TRBV7-9; D might be TRBD1 (5 bases). The CDR3 loop spans 16 amino acids. Germline CDR1 is SEHNR and CDR2 is FQNEAQ (reference sequence). V shed 1 base and J shed 0 bases, with 10 bases lying between them. The CDR3, as DNA: TGTGCCAGCAGCTTAGTCTGGGGCCAAGCCAAAAACATTCAGTACTTC. This sequence encodes CASSLVWGQAKNIQYF.

Many counts were recorded for this clonotype. The V gene is TRBV4-1, the J gene TRBJ2-1, with a weak D call TRBD1 (6 bases). CDR3 length: 13 amino acids. Trimming stripped 5 bases from V and 12 bases from J, with 17 bases between. CDR1 and CDR2 (germline): MGHRA, YSYEKL. Written as DNA, the CDR3 is TGCGCCAGCAGCGTCCAAGCCCAAGGGGGGCAGTTCTTC. Its protein is CASSVQAQGGQFF.

This clonotype appeared a few times. V gene TRBV27 combines with J gene TRBJ1-2, with 7 bases fitting TRBD1. The V gene's germline CDR1 is MNHEY and CDR2 SMNVEV (reference sequence). With V trimmed by 3 bases and J by 4 bases, 5 bases remained unmatched. This CDR3 is built from 14 residues. The CDR3 sequence is CASSFRGPLYGYTF. In DNA, the CDR3 is TGTGCCAGCAGTTTTAGGGGGCCCCTCTATGGCTACACCTTC.

In this sample, this clonotype turned up a few times. The chain combines TRBV7-2 with TRBJ2-6; D is possibly TRBD2 (6 bases). The germline gives CDR1 SGHTA, CDR2 FQGNSA. The CDR3 covers 15 residues. V lost 5 bases and J lost 3, with 11 bases in between. CDR3 amino acids: CASSQYGGGANVLTF. The CDR3 DNA is TGTGCCAGCAGCCAGTACGGGGGTGGGGCCAACGTCCTGACTTTC.

This clonotype was counted between two and nine times. The chain joins TRBV6-1 to TRBJ2-7, with D perhaps TRBD1 (6 bases). Germline V gives CDR1 MNHNS, CDR2 SASEGT. The CDR3 has 13 residues. V was clipped by 2 bases and J by 5 bases, with 10 bases between them. CDR3 protein: CASSENRDHEQYF. The CDR3 DNA is TGTGCCAGCAGTGAAAACAGGGATCACGAGCAGTACTTC.

Note on this clonotype: This may come from a read error, since a much larger clone is one base off. The missing conserved phenylalanine or tryptophan at the end of this CDR3 makes a read error likely. This chain connects TRBV5-1 to TRBJ2-6, with D uncertain. Germline V gene data show CDR1 as SGHRS and CDR2 as YFSETQ. The CDR3 runs to 15 residues. In nucleotides, the CDR3 is TGTGCCAGCAGCTTGGCGTACTCTGGGGCCAACGTCCTGACTGTC. Translated, it gives CASSLAYSGANVLTV.

CDR3 residues: CATSRERTGGFGDTQYF. Here the CDR3 DNA reads TGTGCCACCAGCAGAGAAAGGACAGGGGGCTTTGGGGATACGCAGTATTTT. This rearrangement joins TRBV15 to TRBJ2-3; TRBD1 matches at 11 bases. Trimming took 0 bases from V and 6 from J; bases not matched to a gene: 8. From germline, CDR1 is LNHNV and CDR2 YYDKDF (reference sequence). The CDR3 is 17 residues long.

The chain is built from TRBV7-9 and TRBJ1-1, with 8 bases lining up with TRBD1. CDR3 length: 17 amino acids. Germline CDR1 and CDR2: SEHNR and FQNEAQ (reference sequence). V was clipped by 4 bases and J by 0 bases; unmatched bases: 10. As DNA, the CDR3 is TGTGCCAGCAGCTACGGACAGGGCGCTATCTTGAACACTGAAGCTTTCTTT. It codes for CASSYGQGAILNTEAFF.

This chain joins TRBV7-9 and TRBJ2-1; D possibly uses TRBD1 or TRBD2 (6 bases each). The V and J ends lost 5 bases and 14 bases respectively, with 13 bases between them. In germline, CDR1 is SEHNR, CDR2 FQNEAQ (reference sequence). This CDR3 has 11 amino acids. CDR3 sequence reads: CASSRGQWEFF. CDR3 bases: TGTGCCAGCAGCCGGGGGCAGTGGGAGTTCTTC.

This clonotype turned up a few times. In DNA, the CDR3 is TGTGCCAGCAGTCCTGACGAAGCTAACTATGGCTACACCTTC. Its translation: CASSPDEANYGYTF. The J gene is TRBJ1-2, the V gene TRBV2; D not certain. Trimming removed 5 bases at V and 0 bases at J, with 10 bases between. This CDR3 has 14 amino acids. Germline V gives CDR1 SNHLY, CDR2 FYNNEI.

This clonotype appeared many times. The chain combines TRBV20-1 with TRBJ2-5; tentatively, D is TRBD1 (5 bases). CDR3 length equals 15 residues. The V end lost 4 bases, the J end lost 5 bases, and 20 bases lay between the germline ends. Per germline, CDR1 DFQATT and CDR2 SNEGSKA (reference sequence). DNA of the CDR3: TGCAGTGCTACCGAATACCAGGGATTCCAGGAGACCCAGTACTTC. Encoded protein: CSATEYQGFQETQYF.

The chain has TRBV13 and TRBJ2-3; D assignment may be TRBD1 or TRBD2 (6 bases each). The CDR3 contains 16 residues. V lost 5 bases to trimming and J lost 2 bases, with 17 bases between them. From germline, CDR1 is PRHDT and CDR2 FYEKMQ (reference sequence). CDR3 DNA sequence: TGTGCCAGCAGCACGAGTGGGGGGCTAACCACAGATACGCAGTATTTT. It codes for CASSTSGGLTTDTQYF.

This clonotype was detected many times. The chain links TRBV12-3 or TRBV12-4 to TRBJ2-5; D is perhaps TRBD1 (6 bases). The CDR3 totals 16 residues. Between the trimmed V and J ends, which lost 5 bases and 4 bases, there was a span of 20 bases. The CDR3 sequence: CASSQREPRGRETQYF. For the CDR3, the DNA is TGTGCCAGCAGTCAAAGGGAACCCAGGGGCCGAGAGACCCAGTACTTC.

The chain joins TRBV20-1 to TRBJ2-5, with 10 bases lining up with TRBD2. Germline V gene sequence: CDR1 DFQATT, CDR2 SNEGSKA (reference sequence). The CDR3 is 15 amino acids. Unmatched junction bases numbered 11, after V lost 6 bases and J lost 4 bases. The CDR3 protein is CSAEGLAGAGETQYF. CDR3 DNA sequence: TGCAGTGCCGAGGGGCTAGCGGGAGCCGGAGAGACCCAGTACTTC.

CDR3 loop: CASSPGLAITDTQYF. The CDR3 coding sequence is TGCGCCAGCAGCCCGGGACTAGCGATAACAGATACGCAGTATTTT. The chain employs TRBV5-1 and TRBJ2-3; 10 bases align to TRBD2. The CDR3 extends over 15 amino acids. Germline assignment: CDR1 SGHRS and CDR2 YFSETQ. Trimming at V came to 4 bases and at J to 3 bases, leaving 5 bases not matched to a gene.

The chain links TRBV20-1 to TRBJ2-1; D gene uncertain. Germline lookup yields CDR1 DFQATT and CDR2 SNEGSKA (reference sequence). Trimming cost V 4 bases and J 5 bases, with 3 bases left between them. This CDR3 is 10 amino acids long. CDR3 loop: CSAKHNEQFF. The DNA for the CDR3 is TGCAGTGCTAAGCACAATGAGCAGTTCTTC.

This clonotype was counted only a few times. The chain combines TRBV5-1 with TRBJ2-1; TRBD2 matches at 9 bases. This CDR3 has 17 residues. From germline, CDR1 is SGHRS and CDR2 YFSETQ. After removal of 4 bases from V and 7 bases from J, the junction contained 15 bases not matched to a gene. CDR3 amino acids: CASSRDDIAGESNEQFF. The DNA for the CDR3 is TGCGCCAGCAGCAGAGATGATATAGCGGGAGAATCGAATGAGCAGTTCTTC. The full variable domain, completed using reference TRBV5-1 and TRBJ2-1, is KAGVTQTPRYLIKTRGQQVTLSCSPISGHRSVSWYQQTPGQGLQFLFEYFSETQRNKGNFPGRFSGRQFSNSRSEMNVSTLELGDSALYLCASSRDDIAGESNEQFFGPGTRLTVL.

Concerning this clonotype itself: This clone may be a read error of a much larger clone one base away. The chain links TRBV29-1 to TRBJ2-1; D possibly uses TRBD1 or TRBD2 (5 bases each). Germline CDR1 SQVTM, CDR2 ANQGSEA. The CDR3 loop spans 15 amino acids. CDR3 in DNA: TGCAGCGTTGAAAGAGGGGCCTACTCCTACAATGGGCAGTTCTTC. It codes for CSVERGAYSYNGQFF.